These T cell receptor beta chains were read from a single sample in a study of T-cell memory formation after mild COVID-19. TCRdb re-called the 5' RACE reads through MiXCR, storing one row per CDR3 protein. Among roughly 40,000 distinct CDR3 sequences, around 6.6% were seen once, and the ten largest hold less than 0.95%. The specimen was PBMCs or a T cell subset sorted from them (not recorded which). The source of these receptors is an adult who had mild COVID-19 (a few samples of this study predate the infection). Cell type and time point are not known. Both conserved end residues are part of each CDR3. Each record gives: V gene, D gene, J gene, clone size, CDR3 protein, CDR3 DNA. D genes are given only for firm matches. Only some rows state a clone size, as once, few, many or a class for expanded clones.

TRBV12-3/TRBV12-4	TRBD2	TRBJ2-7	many	CASSLTSGSYEQYF	TGTGCCAGCAGTTTGACTAGCGGCTCCTACGAGCAGTACTTC
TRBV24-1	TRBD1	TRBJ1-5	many	CATSDGGRGTNQPQHF	TGTGCCACCAGTGATGGGGGCAGGGGGACCAATCAGCCCCAGCATTTT
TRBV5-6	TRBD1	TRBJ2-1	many	CASSLRPGQGADEQFF	TGTGCCAGCAGCTTGAGACCGGGACAGGGGGCTGATGAGCAGTTCTTC
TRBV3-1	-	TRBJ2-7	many	CASSQLVGQPYEQYF	TGTGCCAGCAGCCAATTGGTCGGACAGCCCTACGAGCAGTACTTC
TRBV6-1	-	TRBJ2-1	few	CASSEAASYNEQFF	TGTGCCAGCAGTGAGGCAGCCTCCTACAATGAGCAGTTCTTC
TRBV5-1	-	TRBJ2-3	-	CASSLSRVGDTQYF	TGCGCCAGCAGCTTGTCCAGGGTTGGGGATACGCAGTATTTT
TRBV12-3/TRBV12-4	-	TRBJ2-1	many	CASGHSPYNEQFF	TGTGCCAGCGGCCACAGTCCCTACAATGAGCAGTTCTTC
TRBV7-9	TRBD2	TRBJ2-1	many	CASSLGTSGRGQFF	TGTGCCAGCAGCTTAGGGACTAGCGGGAGGGGGCAGTTCTTC
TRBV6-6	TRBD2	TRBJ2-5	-	CASTRLAGVKETQYF	TGTGCCAGCACCAGACTAGCGGGAGTTAAGGAGACCCAGTACTTC
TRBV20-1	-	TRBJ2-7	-	CSARAESSYEQYF	TGCAGTGCTAGAGCAGAGAGCTCCTACGAGCAGTACTTC
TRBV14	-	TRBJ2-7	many	CASSQLGYEQYF	TGTGCCAGCAGCCAACTGGGCTACGAGCAGTACTTC
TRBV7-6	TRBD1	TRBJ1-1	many	CASSSRTGGFGEAFF	TGTGCCAGCAGCTCGAGGACAGGGGGCTTTGGAGAAGCTTTCTTT
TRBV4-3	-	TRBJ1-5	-	CASSQMLGQPQHF	TGCGCCAGCAGCCAAATGCTCGGTCAGCCCCAGCATTTT
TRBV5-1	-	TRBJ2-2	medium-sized	CASKTGNTGELFF	TGCGCCTCAAAGACAGGGAACACCGGGGAGCTGTTTTTT
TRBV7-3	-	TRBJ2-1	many	CASSPKGGSSRYNEQFF	TGTGCCAGCAGTCCGAAGGGTGGGTCTAGCAGGTACAATGAGCAGTTCTTC
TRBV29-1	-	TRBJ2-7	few	CSVVTEDYEQYF	TGCAGCGTCGTGACAGAAGACTACGAGCAGTACTTC
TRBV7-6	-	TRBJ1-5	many	CASSLNSNQPQHF	TGTGCCAGCAGCTTAAATAGCAATCAGCCCCAGCATTTT
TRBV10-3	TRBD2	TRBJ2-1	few	CAIGEGSFYNEQFF	TGTGCCATCGGGGAGGGGAGCTTCTACAATGAGCAGTTCTTC
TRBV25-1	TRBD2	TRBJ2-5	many	CASKRSGGAEETQYF	TGTGCCAGCAAGAGGAGCGGGGGGGCCGAGGAGACCCAGTACTTC
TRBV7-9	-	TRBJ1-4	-	CASSLPGVTNEKLFF	TGTGCCAGCAGCTTACCGGGCGTCACTAATGAAAAACTGTTTTTT
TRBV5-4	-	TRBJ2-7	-	CASSLVGGGGSYEQYF	TGTGCCAGCAGCTTGGTGGGTGGAGGGGGCTCATACGAGCAGTACTTC
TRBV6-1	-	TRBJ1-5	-	CASSAGRYSNQPQHF	TGTGCCAGCAGTGCAGGCAGATATAGCAATCAGCCCCAGCATTTT
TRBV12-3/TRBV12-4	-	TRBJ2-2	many	CASSLLGGATGELFF	TGTGCCAGCAGTTTACTCGGGGGAGCGACCGGGGAGCTGTTTTTT
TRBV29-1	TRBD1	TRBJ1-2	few	CSGGQGSLNYGYTF	TGCAGCGGAGGACAGGGGTCCTTAAACTATGGCTACACCTTC
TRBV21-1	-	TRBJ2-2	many	CASSPTRLVNTGELFF	TGTGCCAGCAGCCCCACGAGACTAGTGAACACCGGGGAGCTGTTTTTT
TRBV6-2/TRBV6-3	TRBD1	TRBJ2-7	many	CASIQGPDRGYEQYF	TGTGCCAGCATCCAAGGACCCGACAGGGGCTACGAGCAGTACTTC
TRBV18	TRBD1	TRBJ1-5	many	CASSLRQGANQPQHF	TGTGCCAGCTCCCTCAGACAGGGGGCGAATCAGCCCCAGCATTTT
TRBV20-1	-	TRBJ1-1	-	CSARDPGLNTEAFF	TGCAGTGCTAGAGATCCGGGATTGAACACTGAAGCTTTCTTT
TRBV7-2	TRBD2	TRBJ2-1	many	CASSLAASGGLNEQFF	TGTGCCAGCAGCTTAGCTGCTAGCGGGGGACTCAATGAGCAGTTCTTC
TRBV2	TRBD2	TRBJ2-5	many	CASGVGRQETQYF	TGTGCCAGCGGGGTCGGGAGGCAAGAGACCCAGTACTTC
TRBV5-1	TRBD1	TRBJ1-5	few	CASSWTGGGGNQPQHF	TGCGCCAGCAGCTGGACAGGGGGAGGGGGCAATCAGCCCCAGCATTTT
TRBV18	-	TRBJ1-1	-	CASSQHENTEAFF	TGTGCCAGCTCACAACACGAGAACACTGAAGCTTTCTTT
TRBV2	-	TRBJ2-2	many	CASTTARELFF	TGTGCCAGCACGACTGCTCGGGAGCTGTTTTTT
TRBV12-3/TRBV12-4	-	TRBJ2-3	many	CASTSQVASTDTQYF	TGTGCCAGCACCTCACAGGTAGCTAGCACAGATACGCAGTATTTT
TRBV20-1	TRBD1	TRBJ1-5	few	CSARDISGGSNQPQHF	TGCAGTGCTAGAGATATATCAGGGGGTAGCAATCAGCCCCAGCATTTT
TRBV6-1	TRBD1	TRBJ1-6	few	CASSGRQGARNSPLHF	TGTGCCAGCAGTGGAAGACAGGGGGCGAGGAATTCACCCCTCCACTTT
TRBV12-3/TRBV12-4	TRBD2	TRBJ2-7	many	CASSLRLAYEQYF	TGTGCCAGCAGTTTACGACTAGCATACGAGCAGTACTTC
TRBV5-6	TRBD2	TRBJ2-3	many	CASSLAGGLPTDTQYF	TGTGCCAGCAGCTTGGCCGGGGGACTACCCACAGATACGCAGTATTTT
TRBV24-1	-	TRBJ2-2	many	CATSDLHRGTGELFF	TGTGCCACCAGTGATTTGCATCGGGGCACCGGGGAGCTGTTTTTT
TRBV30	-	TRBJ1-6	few	CAWGRGYNSPLHF	TGTGCCTGGGGCAGGGGTTATAATTCACCCCTCCACTTT
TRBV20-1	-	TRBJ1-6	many	CSASSLQGKDSPLHF	TGCAGTGCTAGCTCCTTACAGGGTAAAGATTCACCCCTCCACTTT
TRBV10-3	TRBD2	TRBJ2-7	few	CAIGLELAGSEQYF	TGTGCCATCGGACTAGAACTAGCGGGAAGCGAGCAGTACTTC
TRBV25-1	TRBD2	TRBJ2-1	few	CASSDSPSGGPNNEQFF	TGTGCCAGCAGTGACTCCCCTAGCGGGGGGCCGAACAATGAGCAGTTCTTC
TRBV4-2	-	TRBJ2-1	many	CASSQDRNEQFF	TGTGCCAGCAGCCAAGACCGTAATGAGCAGTTCTTC
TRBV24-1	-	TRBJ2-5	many	CATSDLKGNQETQYF	TGTGCCACCAGTGATTTAAAGGGAAACCAAGAGACCCAGTACTTC
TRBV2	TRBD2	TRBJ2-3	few	CASSEELAGGYAQYF	TGTGCCAGCAGTGAAGAATTAGCGGGGGGGTATGCGCAGTATTTT
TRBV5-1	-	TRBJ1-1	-	CASSPKEGSEAFF	TGCGCCAGCAGCCCTAAGGAGGGGTCTGAAGCTTTCTTT
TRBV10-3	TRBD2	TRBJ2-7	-	CAIRGTSGAYEQYF	TGTGCCATCAGAGGGACTAGCGGGGCCTACGAGCAGTACTTC
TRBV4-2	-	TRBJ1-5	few	CASSQEAGNQPQHF	TGTGCCAGCAGCCAAGAAGCTGGCAATCAGCCCCAGCATTTT
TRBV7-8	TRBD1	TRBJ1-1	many	CASSGQGGVTEAFF	TGTGCCAGCAGCGGGCAGGGGGGGGTAACTGAAGCTTTCTTT
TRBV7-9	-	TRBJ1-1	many	CASGHGVPEAFF	TGTGCCAGTGGTCATGGGGTTCCTGAAGCTTTCTTT
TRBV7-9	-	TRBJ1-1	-	CASSLPSYAGQNTEAFF	TGTGCCAGCAGCTTACCTTCGTACGCGGGACAGAACACTGAAGCTTTCTTT
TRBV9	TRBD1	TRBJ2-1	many	CASSAGGEQFF	TGTGCCAGCAGCGCAGGGGGTGAGCAGTTCTTC
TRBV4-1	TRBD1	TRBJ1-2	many	CASSSGGNYGYTF	TGCGCCAGCAGTTCAGGGGGCAACTATGGCTACACCTTC
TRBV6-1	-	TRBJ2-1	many	CASMVSGTVSYNEQFF	TGTGCCAGCATGGTGTCCGGGACGGTTTCCTACAATGAGCAGTTCTTC
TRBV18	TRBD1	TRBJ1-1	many	CASSEGAGAFF	TGTGCCAGCTCAGAGGGGGCCGGAGCTTTCTTT
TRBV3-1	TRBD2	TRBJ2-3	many	CASSQAGLVHTDTQYF	TGTGCCAGCAGCCAAGCCGGACTAGTGCACACAGATACGCAGTATTTT
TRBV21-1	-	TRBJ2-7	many	CASSKRQGAYSYEQYF	TGTGCCAGCAGCAAACGACAGGGGGCCTATTCCTACGAGCAGTACTTC
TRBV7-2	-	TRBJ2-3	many	CASSTGGTDTQYF	TGTGCCAGCAGCACGGGGGGCACAGATACGCAGTATTTT